The TCR beta chain under discussion was sequenced for a study of shared clonotypes between healthy human individuals. This clone has a single count. The germline CDR1 and CDR2 sequences are GTSNPN and SVGIG (reference sequence). There are 12 residues in the CDR3. Trimming removed 8 bases from V and 4 bases from J, with 12 bases in between. The data were produced by immunoSEQ multiplex PCR, yet TCRdb's version contains in-frame clones alone and is incomplete. The sample contains approximately 940,000 clones, less than 85% of which appear only once. The sample comprised memory CD4+ T cells sorted from blood. Subset: CD45RA-negative fraction. This chain connects TRBV30 to TRBJ1-3, with D unclear. The receptor's source is a man between 18 and 35 years old in good health. The CDR3 sequence is CARDSGGNTIYF. DNA of the CDR3: TGTGCCCGAGACTCGGGAGGAAACACCATATATTTT.